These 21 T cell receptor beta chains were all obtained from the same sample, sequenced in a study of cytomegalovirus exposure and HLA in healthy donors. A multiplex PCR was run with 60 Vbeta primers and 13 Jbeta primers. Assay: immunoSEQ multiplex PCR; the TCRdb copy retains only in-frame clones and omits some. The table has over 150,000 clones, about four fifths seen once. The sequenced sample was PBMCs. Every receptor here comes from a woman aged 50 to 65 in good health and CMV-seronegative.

The CDR3 region is CASSYPSTSGSETQYF. CDR3 nucleotides: TGTGCCAGCAGTTACCCGTCGACTAGCGGGAGTGAGACCCAGTACTTC. J is TRBJ2-5 and V is TRBV6-6, with 12 bases identical to TRBD2. The ends lost 2 bases at V and 5 bases at J; junction bases unmatched: 6. Germline V gene data show CDR1 as MNHNY and CDR2 as SVGAGI (reference sequence). The CDR3 runs 16 residues.

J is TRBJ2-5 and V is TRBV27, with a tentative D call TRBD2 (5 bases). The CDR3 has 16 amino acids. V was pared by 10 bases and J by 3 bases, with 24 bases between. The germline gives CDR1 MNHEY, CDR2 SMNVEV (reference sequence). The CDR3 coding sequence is TGTGCCACCAACAAATACCAAGGGAGTAGCGAAGAGACCCAGTACTTC. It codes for CATNKYQGSSEETQYF.

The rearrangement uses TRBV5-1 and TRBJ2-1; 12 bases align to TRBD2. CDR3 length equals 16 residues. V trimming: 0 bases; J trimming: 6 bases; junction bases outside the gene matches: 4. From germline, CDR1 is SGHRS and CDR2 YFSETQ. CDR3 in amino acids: CASSLALAGGSNEQFF. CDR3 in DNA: TGCGCCAGCAGCTTGGCCCTAGCGGGAGGGTCCAATGAGCAGTTCTTC.

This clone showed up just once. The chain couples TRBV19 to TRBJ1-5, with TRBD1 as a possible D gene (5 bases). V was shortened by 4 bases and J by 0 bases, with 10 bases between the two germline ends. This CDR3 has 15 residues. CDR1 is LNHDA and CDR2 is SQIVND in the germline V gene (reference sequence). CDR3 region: CASSNQGYSNQPQHF. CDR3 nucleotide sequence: TGTGCCAGTAGTAACCAGGGTTATAGCAATCAGCCCCAGCATTTT.

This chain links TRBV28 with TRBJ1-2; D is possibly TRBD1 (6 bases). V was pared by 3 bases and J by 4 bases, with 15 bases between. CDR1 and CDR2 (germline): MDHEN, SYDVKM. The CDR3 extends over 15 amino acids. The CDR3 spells CASSFGTSTVYGYTF. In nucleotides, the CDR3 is TGTGCCAGCAGTTTCGGGACATCAACCGTCTATGGCTACACCTTC.

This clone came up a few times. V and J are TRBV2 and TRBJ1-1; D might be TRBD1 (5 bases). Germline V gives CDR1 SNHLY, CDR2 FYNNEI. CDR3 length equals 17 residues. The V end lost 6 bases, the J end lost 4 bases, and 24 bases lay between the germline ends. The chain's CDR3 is CASRVPGREIGGTEAFF. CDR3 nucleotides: TGTGCCAGCAGAGTTCCGGGAAGAGAGATCGGGGGCACTGAAGCTTTCTTT.

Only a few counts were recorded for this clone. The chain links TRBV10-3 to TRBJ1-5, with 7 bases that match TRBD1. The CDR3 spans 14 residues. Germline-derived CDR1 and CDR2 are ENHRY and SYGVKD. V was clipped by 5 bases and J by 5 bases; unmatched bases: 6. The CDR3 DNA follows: TGTGCCATCAGTCGTGGGACAGACGATCAGCCCCAGCATTTT. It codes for CAISRGTDDQPQHF.

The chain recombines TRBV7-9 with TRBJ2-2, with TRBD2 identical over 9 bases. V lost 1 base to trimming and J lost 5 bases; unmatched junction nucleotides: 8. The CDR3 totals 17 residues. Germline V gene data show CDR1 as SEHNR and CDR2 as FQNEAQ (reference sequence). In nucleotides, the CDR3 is TGTGCCAGCAGCTTAGGCCCCCTAGCGGGGAGGACCGGGGAGCTGTTTTTT. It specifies CASSLGPLAGRTGELFF. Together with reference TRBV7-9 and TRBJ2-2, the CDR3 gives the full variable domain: DTGVSQNPRHKITKRGQNVTFRCDPISEHNRLYWYRQTLGQGPEFLTYFQNEAQLEKSRLLSDRFSAERPKGSFSTLEIQRTEQGDSAMYLCASSLGPLAGRTGELFFGEGSRLTVL.

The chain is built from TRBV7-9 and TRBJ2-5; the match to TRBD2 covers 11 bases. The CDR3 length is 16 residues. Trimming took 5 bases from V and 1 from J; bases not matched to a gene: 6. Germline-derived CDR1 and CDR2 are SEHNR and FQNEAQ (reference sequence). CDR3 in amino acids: CASSPGLAGGQETQYF. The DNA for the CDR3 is TGTGCCAGCAGCCCCGGGCTAGCGGGGGGCCAAGAGACCCAGTACTTC. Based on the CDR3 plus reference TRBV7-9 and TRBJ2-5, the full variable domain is DTGVSQNPRHKITKRGQNVTFRCDPISEHNRLYWYRQTLGQGPEFLTYFQNEAQLEKSRLLSDRFSAERPKGSFSTLEIQRTEQGDSAMYLCASSPGLAGGQETQYFGPGTRLLVL.

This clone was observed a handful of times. The CDR3 region is CASSNTNEQFF. The DNA for the CDR3 is TGTGCCAGTAGTAACACAAATGAGCAGTTCTTC. The chain uses TRBV19 and TRBJ2-1, with D uncertain. The germline V and J ends were trimmed by 4 bases and 7 bases, with 5 bases remaining between them. Germline CDR1 is LNHDA and CDR2 is SQIVND (reference sequence). The CDR3 is 11 residues long. Variable domain in full (rest from reference TRBV19 and TRBJ2-1): DGGITQSPKYLFRKEGQNVTLSCEQNLNHDAMYWYRQDPGQGLRLIYYSQIVNDFQKGDIAEGYSVSREKKESFPLTVTSAQKNPTAFYLCASSNTNEQFFGPGTRLTVL.

The CDR3 loop is CASSLNRGGISYEQYF. In DNA, the CDR3 is TGTGCCAGCAGCCTCAATAGGGGGGGGATCTCCTACGAGCAGTACTTC. The chain links TRBV14 to TRBJ2-7; D is possibly TRBD2 (7 bases). V lost 4 bases, J lost 0 bases, and 16 bases lay in between. Looked up from germline, CDR1 is SGHDN and CDR2 is FVKESK. This CDR3 spans 16 amino acids.

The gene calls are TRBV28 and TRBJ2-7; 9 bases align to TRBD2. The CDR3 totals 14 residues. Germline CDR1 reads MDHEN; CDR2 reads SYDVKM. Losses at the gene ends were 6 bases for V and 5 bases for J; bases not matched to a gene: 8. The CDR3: CASRGGRAIHEQYF. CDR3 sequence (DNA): TGTGCCAGCAGAGGCGGGAGGGCCATCCACGAGCAGTACTTC.

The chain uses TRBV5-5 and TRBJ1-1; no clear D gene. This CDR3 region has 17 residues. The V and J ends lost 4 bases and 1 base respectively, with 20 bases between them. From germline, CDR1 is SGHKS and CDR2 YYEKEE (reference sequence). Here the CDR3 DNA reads TGTGCCAGCAGCACTATAGCTCCTACTTACCGGAACACTGAAGCTTTCTTT. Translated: CASSTIAPTYRNTEAFF.

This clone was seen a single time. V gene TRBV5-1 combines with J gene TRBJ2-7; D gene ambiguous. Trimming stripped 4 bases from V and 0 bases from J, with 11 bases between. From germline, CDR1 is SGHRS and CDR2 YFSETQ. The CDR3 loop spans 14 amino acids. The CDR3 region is CASSPGGTSYEQYF. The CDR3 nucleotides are TGCGCCAGCAGCCCCGGCGGAACCTCCTACGAGCAGTACTTC.

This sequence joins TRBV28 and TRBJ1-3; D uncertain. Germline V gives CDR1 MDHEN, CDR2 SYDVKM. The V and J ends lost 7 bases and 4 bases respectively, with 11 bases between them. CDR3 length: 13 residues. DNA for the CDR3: TGTGCCAGCATCCCCGGGAAGGGAAACACCATATATTTT. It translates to CASIPGKGNTIYF.

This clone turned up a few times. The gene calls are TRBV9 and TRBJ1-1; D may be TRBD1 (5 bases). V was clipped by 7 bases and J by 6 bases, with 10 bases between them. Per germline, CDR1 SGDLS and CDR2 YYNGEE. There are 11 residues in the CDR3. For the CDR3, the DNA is TGTGCCAGCGGGGGGGACCCTGAAGCTTTCTTT. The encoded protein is CASGGDPEAFF.

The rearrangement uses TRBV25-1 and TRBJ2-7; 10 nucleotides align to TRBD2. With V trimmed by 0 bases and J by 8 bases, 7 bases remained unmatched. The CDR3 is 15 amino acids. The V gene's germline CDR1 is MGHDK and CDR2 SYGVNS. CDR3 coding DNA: TGTGCCAGCAGTGAATATGGAGCGGGAGGGCCTCAGCAGTACTTC. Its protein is CASSEYGAGGPQQYF.

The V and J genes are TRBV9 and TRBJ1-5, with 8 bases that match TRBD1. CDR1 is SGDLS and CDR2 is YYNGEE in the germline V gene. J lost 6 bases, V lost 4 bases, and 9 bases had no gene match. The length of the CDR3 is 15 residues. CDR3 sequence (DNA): TGTGCCAGCAGCAACGGGACAGGATCATTTCAGCCCCAGCATTTT. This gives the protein CASSNGTGSFQPQHF.

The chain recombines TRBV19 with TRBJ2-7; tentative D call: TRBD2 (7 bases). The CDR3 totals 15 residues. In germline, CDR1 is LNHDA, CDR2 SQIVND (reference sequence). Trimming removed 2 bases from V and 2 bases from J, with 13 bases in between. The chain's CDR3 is CASSIKRGGAYEQYF. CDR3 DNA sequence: TGTGCCAGTAGTATAAAGAGGGGGGGAGCCTACGAGCAGTACTTC. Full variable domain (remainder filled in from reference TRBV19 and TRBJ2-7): DGGITQSPKYLFRKEGQNVTLSCEQNLNHDAMYWYRQDPGQGLRLIYYSQIVNDFQKGDIAEGYSVSREKKESFPLTVTSAQKNPTAFYLCASSIKRGGAYEQYFGPGTRLTVT.

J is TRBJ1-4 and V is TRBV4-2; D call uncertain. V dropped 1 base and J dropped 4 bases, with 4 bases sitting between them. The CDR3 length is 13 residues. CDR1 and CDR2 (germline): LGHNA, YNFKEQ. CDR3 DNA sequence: TGTGCCAGCAGCCAAGCGGTTAATGAAAAACTGTTTTTT. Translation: CASSQAVNEKLFF.

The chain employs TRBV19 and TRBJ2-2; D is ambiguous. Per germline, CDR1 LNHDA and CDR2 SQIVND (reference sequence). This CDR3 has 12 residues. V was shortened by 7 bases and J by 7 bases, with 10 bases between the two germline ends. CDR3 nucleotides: TGTGCCAGTAATCTACGCGGCGGGGAGCTGTTTTTT. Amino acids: CASNLRGGELFF.